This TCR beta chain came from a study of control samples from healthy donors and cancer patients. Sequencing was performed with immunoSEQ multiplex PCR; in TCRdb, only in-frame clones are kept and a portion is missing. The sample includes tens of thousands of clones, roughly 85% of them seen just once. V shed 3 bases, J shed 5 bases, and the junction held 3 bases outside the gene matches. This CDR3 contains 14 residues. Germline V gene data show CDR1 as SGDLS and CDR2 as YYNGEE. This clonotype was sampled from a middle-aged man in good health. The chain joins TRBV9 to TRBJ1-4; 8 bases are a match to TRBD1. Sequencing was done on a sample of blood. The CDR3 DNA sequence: TGTGCCAGCAGCGCAAGGACAGGGAATGAAAAACTGTTTTTT. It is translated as CASSARTGNEKLFF.